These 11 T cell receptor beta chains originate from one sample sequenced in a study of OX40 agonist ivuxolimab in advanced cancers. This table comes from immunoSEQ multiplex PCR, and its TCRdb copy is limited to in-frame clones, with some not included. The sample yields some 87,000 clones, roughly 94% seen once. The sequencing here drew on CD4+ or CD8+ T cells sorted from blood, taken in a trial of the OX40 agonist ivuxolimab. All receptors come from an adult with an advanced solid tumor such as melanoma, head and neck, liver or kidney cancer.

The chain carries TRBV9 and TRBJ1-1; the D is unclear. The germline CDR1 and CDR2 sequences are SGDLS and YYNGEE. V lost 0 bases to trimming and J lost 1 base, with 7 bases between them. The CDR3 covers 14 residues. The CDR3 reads CASSVEPGNTEAFF. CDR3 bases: TGTGCCAGCAGCGTAGAACCCGGGAACACTGAAGCTTTCTTT.

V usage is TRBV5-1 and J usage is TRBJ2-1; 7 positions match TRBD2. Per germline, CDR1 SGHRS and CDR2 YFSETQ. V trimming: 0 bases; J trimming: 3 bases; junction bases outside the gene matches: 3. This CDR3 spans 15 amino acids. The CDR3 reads CASSLGLADYNEQFF. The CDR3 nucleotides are TGCGCCAGCAGCTTGGGGCTAGCGGACTACAATGAGCAGTTCTTC.

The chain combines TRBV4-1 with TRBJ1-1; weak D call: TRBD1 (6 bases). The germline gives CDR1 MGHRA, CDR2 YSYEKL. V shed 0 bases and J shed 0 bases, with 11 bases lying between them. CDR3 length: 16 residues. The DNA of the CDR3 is TGCGCCAGCAGCCAAGACTTCAGGGGCATGAACACTGAAGCTTTCTTT. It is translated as CASSQDFRGMNTEAFF.

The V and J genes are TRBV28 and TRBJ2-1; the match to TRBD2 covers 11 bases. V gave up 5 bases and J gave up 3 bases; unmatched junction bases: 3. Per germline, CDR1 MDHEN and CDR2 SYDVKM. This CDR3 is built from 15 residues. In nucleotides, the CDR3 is TGTGCCAGCAGTCCCGGGACTAGCGGCTACAATGAGCAGTTCTTC. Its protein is CASSPGTSGYNEQFF. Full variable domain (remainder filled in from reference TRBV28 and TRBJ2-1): DVKVTQSSRYLVKRTGEKVFLECVQDMDHENMFWYRQDPGLGLRLIYFSYDVKMKEKGDIPEGYSVSREKKERFSLILESASTNQTSMYLCASSPGTSGYNEQFFGPGTRLTVL.

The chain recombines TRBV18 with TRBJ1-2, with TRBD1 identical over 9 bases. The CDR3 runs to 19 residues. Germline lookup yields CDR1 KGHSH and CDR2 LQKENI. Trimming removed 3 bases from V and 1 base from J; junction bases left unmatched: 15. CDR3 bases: TGTGCCAGCTCACCGATACCAAAAGATACGGGACAGGGTAACTATGGCTACACCTTC. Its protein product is CASSPIPKDTGQGNYGYTF.

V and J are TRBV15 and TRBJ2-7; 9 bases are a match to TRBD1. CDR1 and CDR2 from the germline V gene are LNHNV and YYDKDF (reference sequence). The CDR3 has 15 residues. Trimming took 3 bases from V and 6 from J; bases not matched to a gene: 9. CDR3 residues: CATSSTGQGVGEQYF. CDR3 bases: TGTGCCACCAGCAGTACGGGACAGGGCGTGGGCGAGCAGTACTTC.

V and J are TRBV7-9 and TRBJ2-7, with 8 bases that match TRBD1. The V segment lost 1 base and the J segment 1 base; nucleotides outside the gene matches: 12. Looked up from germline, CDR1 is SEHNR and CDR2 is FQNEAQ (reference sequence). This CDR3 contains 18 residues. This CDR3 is CASSLGGLEGQASYEQYF. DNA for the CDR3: TGTGCCAGCAGCTTAGGCGGGCTTGAGGGACAGGCTTCCTACGAGCAGTACTTC.

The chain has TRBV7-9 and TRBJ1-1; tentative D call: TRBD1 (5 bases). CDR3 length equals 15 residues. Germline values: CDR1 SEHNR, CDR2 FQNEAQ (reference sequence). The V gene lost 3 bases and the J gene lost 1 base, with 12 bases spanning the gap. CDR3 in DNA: TGTGCCAGCAGCTTGGTTATGGGGCCGAACACTGAAGCTTTCTTT. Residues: CASSLVMGPNTEAFF.

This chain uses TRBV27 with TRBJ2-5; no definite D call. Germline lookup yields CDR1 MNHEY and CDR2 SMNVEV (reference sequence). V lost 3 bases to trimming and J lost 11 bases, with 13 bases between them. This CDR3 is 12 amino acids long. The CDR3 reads CASSLAGDKQYF. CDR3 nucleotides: TGTGCCAGCAGTTTGGCCGGAGATAAGCAGTACTTC.

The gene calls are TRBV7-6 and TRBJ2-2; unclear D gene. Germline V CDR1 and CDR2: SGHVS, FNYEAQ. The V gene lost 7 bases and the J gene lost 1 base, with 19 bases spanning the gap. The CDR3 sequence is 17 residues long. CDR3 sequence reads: CASTIARQWENTGELFF. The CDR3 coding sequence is TGTGCCAGCACCATTGCGAGGCAGTGGGAGAACACCGGGGAGCTGTTTTTT. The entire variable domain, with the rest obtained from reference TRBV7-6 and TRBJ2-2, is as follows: GAGVSQSPRYKVTKRGQDVALRCDPISGHVSLYWYRQALGQGPEFLTYFNYEAQQDKSGLPNDRFSAERPEGSISTLTIQRTEQRDSAMYRCASTIARQWENTGELFFGEGSRLTVL.

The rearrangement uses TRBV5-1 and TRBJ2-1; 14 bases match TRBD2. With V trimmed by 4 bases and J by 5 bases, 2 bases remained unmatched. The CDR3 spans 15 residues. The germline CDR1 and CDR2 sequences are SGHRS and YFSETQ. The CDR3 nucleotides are TGCGCCAGCAGCCCGGGACTAGCGGGGGACAATGAGCAGTTCTTC. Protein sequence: CASSPGLAGDNEQFF.